A selection of T cell receptor beta chains follows, all from one sample in a study of blood T cell repertoires in COVID-19. TCRdb's copy holds only in-frame clones and misses some; the assay was immunoSEQ multiplex PCR. The data hold about 49,000 clones, with about 86% observed a single time. The sequencing sample was made of peripheral blood. Source of these receptors: a woman of 80 years or more with COVID-19, enrolled during active disease. The CDR3 runs from the conserved cysteine through the conserved F or W. A D gene is named only where the DNA matches it firmly. Some rows have no size entry. The others give once, few or many, or a class for an expanded clone.

d_call: TRBD2; v_call: TRBV6-4; clone_size: -; j_call: TRBJ2-1; cdr3_nt: TGTGCCAGCAGTCGGGAGGTTGGTTTGAGCAATGAGCAGTTCTTC; cdr3_aa: CASSREVGLSNEQFF
d_call: -; v_call: TRBV19; clone_size: -; j_call: TRBJ2-5; cdr3_nt: TGTGCCAGTAGTAGGGGACAAAGATTTGAGACCCAGTACTTC; cdr3_aa: CASSRGQRFETQYF
d_call: -; v_call: TRBV6-5; clone_size: -; j_call: TRBJ2-7; cdr3_nt: TGTGCCAGCAGTTACCAGGGTGGTGAGCAGTACTTC; cdr3_aa: CASSYQGGEQYF
d_call: -; v_call: TRBV6-1; clone_size: -; j_call: TRBJ2-3; cdr3_nt: TGTGCCAGCAGTGAAGCGGTTCTAGGGGGTTGGGCAGATACGCAGTATTTT; cdr3_aa: CASSEAVLGGWADTQYF
d_call: -; v_call: TRBV19; clone_size: -; j_call: TRBJ1-2; cdr3_nt: TGTGCCAGTAGTCCCGACTATGGCTACACCTTC; cdr3_aa: CASSPDYGYTF
d_call: -; v_call: TRBV3-1/TRBV3-2; clone_size: -; j_call: TRBJ2-3; cdr3_nt: TGTGCCAGCAGCCAAGATTACTACTTAAGCACAGATACGCAGTATTTT; cdr3_aa: CASSQDYYLSTDTQYF
d_call: TRBD1; v_call: TRBV9; clone_size: many; j_call: TRBJ1-2; cdr3_nt: TGTGCCAGCAGCCCCCGAGATGGGGACAGTAACACTTGGGGCTACACCTTC; cdr3_aa: CASSPRDGDSNTWGYTF
d_call: TRBD2; v_call: TRBV7-8; clone_size: -; j_call: TRBJ2-1; cdr3_nt: TGTGCCAGCAGCTTAGCTGGGACTAGCAATGAGCAGTTCTTC; cdr3_aa: CASSLAGTSNEQFF
d_call: TRBD2; v_call: TRBV6-5; clone_size: -; j_call: TRBJ2-2; cdr3_nt: TGTGCCAGCAGTCCCTTAGCGGGAGGGACCGGGGAGCTGTTTTTT; cdr3_aa: CASSPLAGGTGELFF
d_call: -; v_call: TRBV6-5; clone_size: -; j_call: TRBJ2-5; cdr3_nt: TGTGCCAGCAGTTTCAGGGGTTGGGAGACCCAGTACTTC; cdr3_aa: CASSFRGWETQYF
d_call: -; v_call: TRBV7-9; clone_size: few; j_call: TRBJ2-1; cdr3_nt: TGTGCCAGCAGCTTACCCTTGGCGGAAAATGAGCAGTTCTTC; cdr3_aa: CASSLPLAENEQFF
d_call: -; v_call: TRBV6-4; clone_size: -; j_call: TRBJ2-1; cdr3_nt: TGTGCCAGCAGTGAGTCGGGACTGGTCAACAATGAGCAGTTCTTC; cdr3_aa: CASSESGLVNNEQFF
d_call: TRBD1; v_call: TRBV5-1; clone_size: -; j_call: TRBJ2-1; cdr3_nt: TGCGCCAGCAGCCCGGGACAGGGGTCCTCCTACAATGAGCAGTTCTTC; cdr3_aa: CASSPGQGSSYNEQFF
d_call: TRBD1; v_call: TRBV4-1; clone_size: -; j_call: TRBJ2-1; cdr3_nt: TGCGCCAGCAGCCAAGTACCGGGACAGGGAAAAGGACGCTCCTACAATGAGCAGTTCTTC; cdr3_aa: CASSQVPGQGKGRSYNEQFF
d_call: -; v_call: TRBV28; clone_size: -; j_call: TRBJ2-3; cdr3_nt: TGTGCCAGCAGTTTATGGGCGGGAATAAGGACAGATACGCAGTATTTT; cdr3_aa: CASSLWAGIRTDTQYF
d_call: -; v_call: TRBV11-3; clone_size: -; j_call: TRBJ2-6; cdr3_nt: TGTGCCAGCAGCTCACAGGGATCTGGGGCCAACGTCCTGACTTTC; cdr3_aa: CASSSQGSGANVLTF
d_call: -; v_call: TRBV27; clone_size: few; j_call: TRBJ1-1; cdr3_nt: TGTGCCAGCAGTTTATCGTATGCGGGAGGGAACACTGAAGCTTTCTTT; cdr3_aa: CASSLSYAGGNTEAFF
d_call: TRBD2; v_call: TRBV5-1; clone_size: -; j_call: TRBJ2-5; cdr3_nt: TGCGCCAGCAGTCGGGACCGGGGGGGCGAGACCCAGTACTTC; cdr3_aa: CASSRDRGGETQYF
d_call: TRBD1; v_call: TRBV19; clone_size: -; j_call: TRBJ1-5; cdr3_nt: TGTGCCAGCTCCCCCCCGACAGGGGGCAATCAGCCCCAGCATTTT; cdr3_aa: CASSPPTGGNQPQHF
d_call: TRBD1; v_call: TRBV5-6; clone_size: few; j_call: TRBJ2-6; cdr3_nt: TGTGCCAGCAGCGCAGTCGACAGGGGACGCCTCTCTGGGGCCAACGTCCTGACTTTC; cdr3_aa: CASSAVDRGRLSGANVLTF
d_call: -; v_call: TRBV7-3; clone_size: -; j_call: TRBJ1-6; cdr3_nt: TGTGCCAGCAGCTCACAACAGGGATCACCCCTCCACTTT; cdr3_aa: CASSSQQGSPLHF
d_call: TRBD1; v_call: TRBV2; clone_size: -; j_call: TRBJ1-6; cdr3_nt: TGTGCCAGCAGTGAGACAGGGATGGCTTCACCCCTCCACTTT; cdr3_aa: CASSETGMASPLHF
d_call: -; v_call: TRBV9; clone_size: -; j_call: TRBJ1-3; cdr3_nt: TGTGCCAGCAGCCCAAACTCTGGAAACACCATATATTTT; cdr3_aa: CASSPNSGNTIYF
d_call: -; v_call: TRBV3-1/TRBV3-2; clone_size: few; j_call: TRBJ1-1; cdr3_nt: TGTGCCAGCAGCCACCAACAGGGAGAAGCTTTCTTT; cdr3_aa: CASSHQQGEAFF
d_call: -; v_call: TRBV30; clone_size: -; j_call: TRBJ2-7; cdr3_nt: TGTGCCTGGAGCCGGGGGAACGACGAGCAGTACTTC; cdr3_aa: CAWSRGNDEQYF
d_call: -; v_call: TRBV29-1; clone_size: -; j_call: TRBJ2-1; cdr3_nt: TGCAGCGCGCCAATAGCGGACACCGTCGATGAGCAGTTCTTC; cdr3_aa: CSAPIADTVDEQFF